This TCR beta chain was sequenced in a study of OX40 agonist ivuxolimab in advanced cancers. Study-wide context: Ivuxolimab was a fully human IgG2 agonistic monoclonal antibody targeting the costimulatory receptor OX40 (CD134). Intravenous ivuxolimab was administered to patients every 2 weeks at six dose levels: 0.01, 0.1, 0.3, 1.5, 3 and 10 mg/kg. Of the roughly 52 dose-escalation patients, hepatocellular carcinoma was present in 19, melanoma in approximately 15, renal cell carcinoma in 9 and head and neck cancer in 9. The dose-escalation cohort was 82.7% male with a mean age of roughly 60 years, ranging from roughly 23 to 90. Patients were allowed to have had prior anti-PD-1, anti-PD-L1 or anti-CTLA-4 therapy, and around 37% of the dose-escalation patients had previously received checkpoint inhibitors. Three dose-escalation patients achieved partial responses, one with hepatocellular carcinoma and two with cutaneous melanoma. Peripheral TCRbeta sequencing was intended to test whether TCR sequence diversity was altered and clonal T-cell expansion was caused by ivuxolimab. The paper describes the monotherapy dose-escalation part (N ≈ 52 patients) of the phase I trial of ivuxolimab. The full study reports these points: Partial responders in the 0.1-3.0 mg/kg groups had among the lowest normalized peripheral clonal expansion, especially among CD8+ T cells. Antigen specificity was not determined for the clonally expanded peripheral T cells. At doses of 0.1 to 3.0 mg/kg, clonal expansion of both CD4+ and CD8+ blood T cells was observed from baseline to week 6. After ivuxolimab, more expanded clones were found on average in CD8+ T cells than in CD4+ T cells. Low levels of normalized T-cell clonal expansion were also seen in some nonresponding patients.

Patients with a history of autoimmune disease or receiving systemic immunosuppression were excluded from the trial. Peripheral blood for TCR sequencing was drawn from every dose cohort at baseline, at cycle 4 day 1 and at cycle 7 day 1. Samples came from an open-label, multicenter, first-in-human phase I dose-escalation trial of ivuxolimab. The trial enrolled adults with locally advanced or metastatic head and neck squamous cell, hepatocellular, melanoma or renal cell carcinoma. CD4+ and CD8+ T cells were sorted separately from peripheral blood before TCR sequencing. Notes on this clone: Its antigen target is currently unknown. The record has no base qualities; no much larger clone is one base away.

Trimming costs V 0 bases and J 2 bases, and their ends lie 15 bases apart. The germline V gene (reference sequence) yields GTSNPN for CDR1 and SVGIG for CDR2. Inclusive of the bounding cysteine and phenylalanine, the CDR3 is 16 residues long. Of the read, only the CDR3 DNA is kept; its 48 bases are in frame from base 1. To sequence the TCRbeta CDR3 region, genomic DNA was isolated from the sorted cells. TCRbeta CDR3 regions were sequenced using the immunoSEQ Assay. Here the immuneACCESS table is served through TCRdb, limited to in-frame sequences with V and J called. Missing clones are a known gap in these copies; in checked studies unresolved V genes cover under half, and the rest lacks a known reason. The sample records 90,000 or so clones, about 90% of which are singletons. Approximately 0.78% of the sample rests with the top ten.

This chain is built from TRBV30 and TRBJ2-3, with TRBD2 as a weak D call on 5 bases. This TCR came from an adult with an advanced solid tumor such as melanoma, head and neck, liver or kidney cancer. The sequenced sample was CD4+ or CD8+ T cells sorted from blood, obtained in a trial of the OX40 agonist ivuxolimab. CDR3 reads: CAWSVASREPTDTQYF. The base sequence is TGTGCCTGGAGTGTAGCTAGCAGAGAGCCCACAGATACGCAGTATTTT.